This TCR beta chain derives from a study of blood T cell repertoires in COVID-19. Produced via immunoSEQ multiplex PCR; TCRdb's table is partial and in-frame only. The profile covers about 230,000 clones, with roughly 83% appearing a single time and about 2.5% taken by the ten largest. The CDR3 length is 12 residues. Losses at the gene ends were 5 bases for V and 9 bases for J; bases not matched to a gene: 4. Germline lookup yields CDR1 KGHSH and CDR2 LQKENI. Sequencing input: peripheral blood. This rearrangement joins TRBV18 to TRBJ2-1; the match to TRBD1 covers 7 bases. This receptor was taken from a woman aged 70-85 years with active or convalescent COVID-19. The CDR3 DNA reads as TGTGCCAGCTCAGCACAGGGGTTTGAGCAGTTCTTC. This translates into CASSAQGFEQFF.